This TCR beta chain was sequenced in a study of cytomegalovirus exposure and HLA in healthy donors. With 1 base removed from V and 2 bases from J, the gap between germline ends came to 16 bases. CDR1 is LNHDA, CDR2 SQIVND, per germline (reference sequence). This CDR3 region has 17 residues. 13 Jbeta primers and 60 Vbeta primers were used for the PCR. Method: immunoSEQ multiplex PCR; TCRdb's copy keeps in-frame clones and lacks some. The table shows over 150,000 clones, with more than 65% occurring only once. The clonotype was recovered from a woman aged 40 to 49 in good health and CMV-seropositive. The rearrangement links TRBV19 to TRBJ2-3, with D possibly being TRBD2 (5 bases). Sample: PBMCs. The CDR3 DNA reads as TGTGCCAGTAGTATAGGGAGGAAAAGGGCGGTCACAGATACGCAGTATTTT. This translates into CASSIGRKRAVTDTQYF.